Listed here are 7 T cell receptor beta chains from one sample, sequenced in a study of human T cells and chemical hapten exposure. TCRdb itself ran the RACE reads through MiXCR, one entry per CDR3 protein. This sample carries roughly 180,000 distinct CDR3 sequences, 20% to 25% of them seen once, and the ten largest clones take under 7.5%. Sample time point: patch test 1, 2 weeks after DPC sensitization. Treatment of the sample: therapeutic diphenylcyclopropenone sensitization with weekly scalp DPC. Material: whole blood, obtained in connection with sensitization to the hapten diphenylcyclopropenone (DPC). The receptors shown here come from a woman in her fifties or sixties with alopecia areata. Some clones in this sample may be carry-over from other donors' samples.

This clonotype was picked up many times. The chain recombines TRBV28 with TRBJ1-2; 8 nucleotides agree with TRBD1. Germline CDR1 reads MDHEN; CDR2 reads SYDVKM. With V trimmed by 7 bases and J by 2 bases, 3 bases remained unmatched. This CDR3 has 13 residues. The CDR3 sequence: CASNYRGNYGYTF. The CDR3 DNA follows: TGTGCCAGCAATTACAGGGGGAACTATGGCTACACCTTC.

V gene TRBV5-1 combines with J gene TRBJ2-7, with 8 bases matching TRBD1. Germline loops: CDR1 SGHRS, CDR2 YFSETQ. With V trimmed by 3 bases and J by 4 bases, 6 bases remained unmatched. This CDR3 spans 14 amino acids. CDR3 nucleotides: TGCGCCAGCAGCTCCGGACAGGGCCCGTACGAGCAGTACTTC. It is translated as CASSSGQGPYEQYF.

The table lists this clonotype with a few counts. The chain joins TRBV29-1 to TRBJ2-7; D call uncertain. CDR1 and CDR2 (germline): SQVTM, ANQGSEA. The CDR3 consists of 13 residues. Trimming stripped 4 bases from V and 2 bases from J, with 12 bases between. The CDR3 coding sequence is TGCAGCGTTGTTTCTCCCGGCGCCTACGAGCAGTACTTC. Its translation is CSVVSPGAYEQYF.

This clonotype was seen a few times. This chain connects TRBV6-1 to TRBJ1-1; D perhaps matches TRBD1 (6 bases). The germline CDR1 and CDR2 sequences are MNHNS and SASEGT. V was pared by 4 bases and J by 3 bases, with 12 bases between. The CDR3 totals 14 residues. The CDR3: CASSVTRGDTEAFF. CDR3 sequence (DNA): TGTGCCAGCAGTGTAACTAGGGGGGACACTGAAGCTTTCTTT.

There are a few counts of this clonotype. CDR3 amino acids: CSVLTPGTQETQYF. The CDR3 region has the DNA TGCAGTGTCCTCACTCCAGGAACCCAAGAGACCCAGTACTTC. The chain is built from TRBV20-1 and TRBJ2-5, with D hard to call. Per the germline V gene, CDR1 is DFQATT and CDR2 is SNEGSKA (reference sequence). The CDR3 has 14 residues. Trimming took off 7 bases at V and 1 base at J, with 16 bases between the two ends.

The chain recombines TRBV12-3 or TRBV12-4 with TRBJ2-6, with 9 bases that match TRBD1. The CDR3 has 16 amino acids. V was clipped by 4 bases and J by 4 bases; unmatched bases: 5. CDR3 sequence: CASSSRQGDGANVLTF. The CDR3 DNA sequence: TGTGCCAGCAGTTCCCGACAGGGGGACGGGGCCAACGTCCTGACTTTC.

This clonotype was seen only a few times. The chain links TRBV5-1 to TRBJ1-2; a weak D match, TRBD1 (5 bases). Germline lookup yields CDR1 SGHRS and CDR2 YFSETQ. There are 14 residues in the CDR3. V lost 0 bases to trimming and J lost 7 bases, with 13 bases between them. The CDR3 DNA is TGCGCCAGCAGCTTGGGGGTCGAGACAGTTGGCTACACCTTC. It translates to CASSLGVETVGYTF.